These T cell receptor beta chains were read from a single sample in a study of radiation and T cells in renal cell carcinoma. TCRdb keeps only in-frame clones here, not all; method: immunoSEQ multiplex PCR. The top ten hold roughly a tenth of the sample, which has around 81,000 clones, approximately 86% seen once. The starting material was blood, obtained from a patient whose treatment included radiotherapy and nephrectomy. The receptor source for this set is a man aged 50-60 years with renal cell carcinoma. Each CDR3 is given with its conserved first and last residue. The D gene is left open where the match is weak. The size entry is marked missing in some rows and otherwise reads once, few, many or a size class.

TRBD1	few	TRBV7-2	TRBJ2-7	TGTGCCAGCAGCCAACGACAGGGTCCCTACGAGCAGTACTTC	CASSQRQGPYEQYF
.	.	TRBV19	TRBJ2-1	TGTGCCAGTAGTTCGGTCCTGGGTGGCAATGAGCAGTTCTTC	CASSSVLGGNEQFF
TRBD1	.	TRBV6-5	TRBJ1-1	TGTGCCAGCAGTTACTCGAGTCAGGGGGTTGGAGGAGCTTTCTTT	CASSYSSQGVGGAFF
TRBD1	.	TRBV6-5	TRBJ2-1	TGTGCCAGCAGGCTTCCGGGACAGGGGGCAGGTGAGCAGTTCTTC	CASRLPGQGAGEQFF
TRBD2	.	TRBV9	TRBJ2-5	TGTGCCAGCAGCCTAGCGGGGGGAAGAGACTCCCAGTACTTC	CASSLAGGRDSQYF
.	.	TRBV13	TRBJ1-2	TGTGCCAGCAGCTTAGGGGACAGCTTCTATGGCTACACCTTC	CASSLGDSFYGYTF
.	once	TRBV30	TRBJ2-5	TGTGCCTGGAAGGGGTACCAAGAGACCCAGTACTTC	CAWKGYQETQYF
.	.	TRBV5-1	TRBJ2-7	TGCGCCAGCAGCTTTGAGGTCCCCACCTACGAGCAGTACTTC	CASSFEVPTYEQYF
.	.	TRBV11-3	TRBJ2-2	TGTGCCAGCTCGGGTGCTGGGGAGCTGTTTTTT	CASSGAGELFF
.	.	TRBV7-8	TRBJ2-3	TGTGCCAGCAGAAGGGGCATGGTAGATACGCAGTATTTT	CASRRGMVDTQYF
TRBD2	.	TRBV29-1	TRBJ2-7	TGCAGCGTTGCCGGACTAGCGGGAGGGCCGGGGGAGCAGTACTTC	CSVAGLAGGPGEQYF
TRBD2	.	TRBV6-1	TRBJ2-1	TGTGCCAGCAGTGAAAGGGGACTAGCGGGAGGTTACAATGAGCAGTTCTTC	CASSERGLAGGYNEQFF
TRBD1	.	TRBV20-1	TRBJ1-4	TGCAGTGCTTTGGGACAGGAAAAACTGTTTTTT	CSALGQEKLFF
TRBD2	.	TRBV28	TRBJ2-7	TGTGCCAGCTCCCATGGACTAGCGGGACGTGAGCAGTACTTC	CASSHGLAGREQYF
.	.	TRBV4-3	TRBJ1-4	TGCGCCAGCAGCCAAGATCGTGTAGGGGGGGCGGCCGTGTTTTTT	CASSQDRVGGAAVFF
TRBD1	few	TRBV18	TRBJ2-7	TGTGCCAGCTCGATACAGGGGGTCTCCTACGAGCAGTACTTC	CASSIQGVSYEQYF
TRBD2	.	TRBV18	TRBJ2-5	TGTGCCAGCTCACCAGGGACTAGCGGGGGGATCGAAGAGACCCAGTACTTC	CASSPGTSGGIEETQYF
TRBD1	.	TRBV5-5	TRBJ2-7	TGTGCCAGCAGCCCAGGGGGCTGGTACGAGCAGTACTTC	CASSPGGWYEQYF
.	.	TRBV7-9	TRBJ2-6	TGTGCCAGCAGCTTACGAGGGGCTGGGGCCAACGTCCTGACTTTC	CASSLRGAGANVLTF
TRBD1	.	TRBV10-3	TRBJ2-7	TGTGCCATCAGTGAGTCGCGTGGGGGACAGGCCTACGAGCAGTACTTC	CAISESRGGQAYEQYF
TRBD1	.	TRBV7-9	TRBJ2-3	TGTGCCAGCAGCATACCTAGGGACAGCGGCAATACGCAGTATTTT	CASSIPRDSGNTQYF
TRBD2	.	TRBV14	TRBJ2-2	TGTGCCAGCAGCCAAGAGGGCGTCAGCGGGGTCACCGGGGAGCTGTTTTTT	CASSQEGVSGVTGELFF
.	.	TRBV7-6	TRBJ2-7	TGTGCCAGCAGCTTAGGCCAGCTGTCGGTGGGCGACGAGCAGTACTTC	CASSLGQLSVGDEQYF
.	.	TRBV6-4	TRBJ2-2	TGTGCCAGCAGTGACGCGACCGGGAGGAACACCGGGGAGCTGTTTTTT	CASSDATGRNTGELFF
.	once	TRBV28	TRBJ2-5	TGTGCCAGCAGTTCACGAGCCCAAACAGGGACCCAGTACTTC	CASSSRAQTGTQYF
TRBD1	.	TRBV4-2	TRBJ2-4	TGTGCCAGCAGCCTTTCTCCGGGACAGGGAACGAATGAAGCCAAAAACATTCAGTACTTC	CASSLSPGQGTNEAKNIQYF
.	.	TRBV28	TRBJ1-5	TGTGCCAGCACCGGGGACGACCTCGCTTATAGCAATCAGCCCCAGCATTTT	CASTGDDLAYSNQPQHF
.	few	TRBV10-1	TRBJ1-2	TGCGCCAGCAGTGAGAACGGAGGGGAGGGCTATGGCTACACCTTC	CASSENGGEGYGYTF